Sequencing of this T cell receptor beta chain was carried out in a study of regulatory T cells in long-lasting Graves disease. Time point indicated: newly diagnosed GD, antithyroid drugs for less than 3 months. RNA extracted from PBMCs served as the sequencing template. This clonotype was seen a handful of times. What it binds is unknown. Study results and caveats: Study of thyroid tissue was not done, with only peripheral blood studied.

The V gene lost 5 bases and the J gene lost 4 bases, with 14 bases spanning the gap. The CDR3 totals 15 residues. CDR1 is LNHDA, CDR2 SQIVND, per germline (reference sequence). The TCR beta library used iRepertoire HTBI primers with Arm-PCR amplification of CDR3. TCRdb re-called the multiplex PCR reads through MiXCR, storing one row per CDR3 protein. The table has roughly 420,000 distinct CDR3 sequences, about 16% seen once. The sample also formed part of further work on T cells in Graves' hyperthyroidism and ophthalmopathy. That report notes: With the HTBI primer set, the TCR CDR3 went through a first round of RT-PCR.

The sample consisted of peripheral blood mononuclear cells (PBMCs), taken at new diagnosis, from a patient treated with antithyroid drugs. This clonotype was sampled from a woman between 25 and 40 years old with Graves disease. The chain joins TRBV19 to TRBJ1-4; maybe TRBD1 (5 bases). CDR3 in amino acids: CASSVPGPSNEKLFF. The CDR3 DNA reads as TGTGCCAGTAGTGTACCGGGACCGAGTAATGAAAAACTGTTTTTT.